This T cell receptor (beta chain) was obtained from a study of molecular identifiers for immune sequencing clone quantification. Study background: Split five ways in replicates, RNA from roughly 20,000 or 100,000 naive CD8 cells had four portions sequenced.

Naive CD8 libraries used about 19,000 to 1,000,000 sorted cells and 10%, 30% or 50% RNA. Naive CD8 T cell sorting was performed on the CD8+CD4-CCR7+CD45RA+ phenotype. V was pared by 5 bases and J by 2 bases, with 16 bases between. There are 15 residues in the CDR3. CDR1 and CDR2 (germline): SEHNR, FQNEAQ (reference sequence). Making the bulk TCR libraries relied on previously described methods and listed TCR primers. TCRdb re-analysed the PCR reads in MiXCR, keeping a single row per CDR3 protein. The sample records roughly 320,000 distinct CDR3 sequences, 20% to 25% being singletons. The sequenced sample was naive CD8+ T cells from blood, with Jurkat cell RNA spiked in. Subset of the sample: FACS-sorted CD8+CD4-CCR7+CD45RA+ naive T cells. This clonotype was obtained from a human donor in good health. Some libraries in this study had Jurkat cell RNA spiked in. The V call is TRBV7-9, the J call TRBJ2-7; no firm D call. DNA for the CDR3: TGTGCCAGCAGCCCAGGCCGCGCCACGCCCTACGAGCAGTACTTC. Translation gives CASSPGRATPYEQYF.